This T cell receptor beta chain was captured in a study of T cell changes during pregnancy in multiple sclerosis. Only in-frame clones appear in the TCRdb table, and some are missing; sequencing was by immunoSEQ multiplex PCR. The sample shows roughly 100,000 clones, 91% of them seen only once. The receptor was isolated from a female donor in good health, enrolled as a control in a pregnancy study. The sequencing used peripheral blood, collected after pregnancy.

The CDR3 DNA reads TGTGCCACCCAACCGGGACAGGGGGCCCCTGGGGCCAACGTCCTGACTTTC. It specifies CATQPGQGAPGANVLTF. This chain joins TRBV2 and TRBJ2-6; 12 bases are shared with TRBD1. V trimming: 10 bases; J trimming: 2 bases; junction bases outside the gene matches: 9. The CDR3 is 17 amino acids. Germline V gene lookup returns CDR1 SNHLY and CDR2 FYNNEI.